Below are 28 T cell receptor beta chains sequenced from a single sample in a study of vaccination effects on CD4 cells after COVID-19. Clones were read by immunoSEQ multiplex PCR, and TCRdb kept only the in-frame ones, dropping some. The table includes 23,000 or so clones, approximately 80% detected once. Their recognized antigens are unknown. Sequencing in the ViraFEST assay came after antigen-specific CD4+ T cells had been expanded with viral peptide pools, which were used to stimulate PBMC. Culture proceeded for about 11 days, and CD4+ T cells were then isolated. Of the BNT162b2 and mRNA-1273 vaccines, participants received two doses of one or the other. The sample consisted of CD4+ T cells from PBMCs cultured with SARS-CoV-2 spike peptides, taken after COVID-19 vaccination. These receptors all stem from a human donor who received a COVID-19 vaccine. Some clones in this sample may be carry-over from other donors' samples.

This chain uses TRBV12-5 with TRBJ1-5; D is perhaps TRBD1 (5 bases). This CDR3 comprises 17 residues. Germline V gene sequence: CDR1 LGHNT, CDR2 FRNRAP. The germline V and J ends were trimmed by 3 bases and 1 base, with 16 bases remaining between them. This chain's CDR3 is CASGFARIGGSNQPQHF. The CDR3 nucleotides read TGTGCTAGTGGTTTCGCCCGAATTGGGGGAAGCAATCAGCCCCAGCATTTT.

The genes are TRBV5-4 and TRBJ2-7, with D hard to call. The V and J ends lost 0 bases and 5 bases respectively, with 9 bases between them. CDR3 length: 13 residues. Germline V lookup: CDR1 SGHNT, CDR2 YYREEE (reference sequence). The CDR3 region is CASSLGARNEQYV. The CDR3 DNA is TGTGCCAGCAGCTTGGGGGCCAGAAACGAGCAGTACGTC.

The genes are TRBV5-4 and TRBJ1-3, with TRBD1 matching 9 bases. This CDR3 contains 14 residues. CDR1 is SGHNT and CDR2 is YYREEE in the germline V gene (reference sequence). V shed 3 bases and J 3 bases; nucleotides not matched to a gene: 1. As DNA, the CDR3 is TGTGCCAGCAGCTCGGGACAGGGTGGAAACACCATATATTTT. Translated: CASSSGQGGNTIYF. Variable domain in full (rest from reference TRBV5-4 and TRBJ1-3): ETGVTQSPTHLIKTRGQQVTLRCSSQSGHNTVSWYQQALGQGPQFIFQYYREEENGRGNFPPRFSGLQFPNYSSELNVNALELDDSALYLCASSSGQGGNTIYFGEGSWLTVV.

This chain uses TRBV7-2 with TRBJ2-5, with 9 positions matching TRBD1. CDR1 is SGHTA and CDR2 is FQGNSA in the germline V gene. V shed 1 base, J shed 0 bases, and the junction held 0 bases outside the gene matches. The CDR3 covers 15 residues. The CDR3 is CASSLGDRDQETQYF. CDR3 in DNA: TGTGCCAGCAGCTTAGGGGACAGGGACCAAGAGACCCAGTACTTC.

The chain combines TRBV15 with TRBJ1-1; D may be TRBD1 (6 bases). This CDR3 comprises 17 residues. CDR1 and CDR2 (germline): LNHNV, YYDKDF (reference sequence). V gave up 0 bases and J gave up 2 bases, with 16 bases separating them. The CDR3 DNA is TGTGCCACCAGCAGAGAAGGACAGCATGGATCAAACACTGAAGCTTTCTTT. It codes for CATSREGQHGSNTEAFF. Drawing the rest from reference TRBV15 and TRBJ1-1, the complete variable domain is DAMVIQNPRYQVTQFGKPVTLSCSQTLNHNVMYWYQQKSSQAPKLLFHYYDKDFNNEADTPDNFQSRRPNTSFCFLDIRSPGLGDTAMYLCATSREGQHGSNTEAFFGQGTRLTVV.

The chain links TRBV6-1 to TRBJ2-7; D not certain. The length of the CDR3 is 14 residues. Trimming cost V 2 bases and J 3 bases, with 11 bases left between them. Germline CDR1 reads MNHNS; CDR2 reads SASEGT. The chain's CDR3 is CASSESHPGYEQYV. Here the CDR3 DNA reads TGTGCCAGCAGTGAATCCCACCCCGGCTACGAGCAGTACGTC.

J is TRBJ1-5 and V is TRBV7-3; D is possibly TRBD1 (5 bases). Germline V gene data show CDR1 as SGHTA and CDR2 as FQGTGA. The CDR3 sequence is 13 residues long. The germline V and J ends were trimmed by 3 bases and 5 bases, with 8 bases remaining between them. CDR3 sequence (DNA): TGTGCCAGCAGCTTGGGGGTCGATCAGCCCCAGCATTTT. This sequence encodes CASSLGVDQPQHF.

The chain couples TRBV28 to TRBJ1-2; 7 nucleotides agree with TRBD1. This CDR3 spans 15 amino acids. Germline CDR1 reads MDHEN; CDR2 reads SYDVKM. V lost 7 bases, J lost 2 bases, and 10 bases stayed unmatched. In DNA, the CDR3 is TGTGCCAGCAACAAAGGGGGGACAGCAAACTATGGCTACACCTTC. As protein: CASNKGGTANYGYTF.

This chain joins TRBV18 and TRBJ2-7; a possible D gene is TRBD1 (6 bases). Per the germline V gene, CDR1 is KGHSH and CDR2 is LQKENI. The CDR3 is made up of 12 amino acids. V dropped 4 bases and J dropped 5 bases, with 9 bases sitting between them. The CDR3 DNA reads as TGTGCCAGCTCACAAGGACAGAACGAGCAGTACGTC. Residues: CASSQGQNEQYV.

This sequence joins TRBV19 and TRBJ2-1, with 9 bases fitting TRBD2. Germline lookup yields CDR1 LNHDA and CDR2 SQIVND (reference sequence). J lost 9 bases, V lost 2 bases, and 14 bases had no gene match. The CDR3 loop spans 17 amino acids. CDR3 sequence reads: CASSILTRGGGAGEQFF. Written as DNA, the CDR3 is TGTGCCAGTAGTATATTGACCCGAGGCGGGGGGGCTGGTGAGCAGTTCTTC.

The V call is TRBV24-1, the J call TRBJ2-1; 9 bases are a match to TRBD2. V dropped 7 bases and J dropped 8; count of bases not matched to a gene: 8. The CDR3 has 14 residues. CDR1 is KGHDR, CDR2 SFDVKD, per germline. DNA for the CDR3: TGTGCCACCAGAGGTAGCGGGGGATCATATGAGCAGTTCTTC. This sequence encodes CATRGSGGSYEQFF.

The V gene is TRBV21-1, the J gene TRBJ2-5. TRBV21-1 represents a pseudogene. This CDR3 has 12 amino acids. The CDR3 loop reads CASSTPRETQYF. For the CDR3, the DNA is TGTGCCAGCAGCACACCCCGAGAGACCCAGTACTTC.

The chain employs TRBV6-5 and TRBJ1-2, with TRBD1 as a possible D gene (6 bases). This CDR3 spans 13 amino acids. Germline V gene sequence: CDR1 MNHEY, CDR2 SVGAGI. V lost 6 bases and J lost 4, with 12 bases in between. The CDR3 reads CASSNREGYGYTF. DNA of the CDR3: TGTGCCAGCAGCAACAGGGAGGGCTATGGCTACACCTTC.

This clone was observed a handful of times. The V and J genes are TRBV2 and TRBJ2-2, with D unclear. The V end was cut by 0 bases, the J end by 5 bases, with 4 bases between. Germline V gene data show CDR1 as SNHLY and CDR2 as FYNNEI. CDR3 length: 13 amino acids. CDR3 protein: CASSEALTGELFF. The CDR3 nucleotides are TGTGCCAGCAGTGAAGCGCTTACCGGGGAGCTGTTTTTT. The full variable domain, completed using reference TRBV2 and TRBJ2-2, is EPEVTQTPSHQVTQMGQEVILRCVPISNHLYFYWYRQILGQKVEFLVSFYNNEISEKSEIFDDQFSVERPDGSNFTLKIRSTKLEDSAMYFCASSEALTGELFFGEGSRLTVL.

The genes are TRBV12-3 or TRBV12-4 and TRBJ1-1; D unresolved. The V end lost 4 bases, the J end lost 8 bases, and 14 bases lay between the germline ends. The CDR3 sequence is 13 residues long. CDR3 in DNA: TGTGCCAGCAGTTCGCAACTGGGAAGAGAAGCTTTCTTT. Amino acid sequence: CASSSQLGREAFF.

This chain joins TRBV6-6 and TRBJ2-5, with TRBD1 as a possible D gene (5 bases). CDR3 length: 12 amino acids. CDR1 and CDR2 from the germline V gene are MNHNY and SVGAGI (reference sequence). V was shortened by 8 bases and J by 2 bases, with 9 bases between the two germline ends. CDR3 sequence reads: CASRTGQETQYF. The CDR3 region has the DNA TGTGCCAGCCGTACAGGACAAGAGACCCAGTACTTC.

J is TRBJ1-6 and V is TRBV5-6; D is unclear. This CDR3 has 12 amino acids. Trimming left V 4 bases short and J 10 bases short, with 9 bases between. The germline V gene encodes CDR1 SGHDT and CDR2 YYEEEE. CDR3 amino acids: CASSRLESPLHF. The CDR3 nucleotides read TGTGCCAGCAGCCGATTAGAATCACCCCTCCACTTT.

This chain joins TRBV19 and TRBJ1-5; 9 bases are a match to TRBD1. The V gene end was trimmed by 5 bases and the J gene end by 7 bases; junction bases not matched to a gene: 15. Germline V gives CDR1 LNHDA, CDR2 SQIVND (reference sequence). The CDR3 spans 17 residues. CDR3 region: CASSGDRALRTPQPQHF. The CDR3, as DNA: TGTGCCAGTAGTGGGGACAGGGCCCTTAGGACACCCCAGCCCCAGCATTTT.

This clone was observed a single time. The chain recombines TRBV7-2 with TRBJ1-2; D perhaps matches TRBD1 (5 bases). This CDR3 is built from 12 residues. Trimming removed 8 bases at V and 1 base at J, with 8 bases between. In germline, CDR1 is SGHTA, CDR2 FQGNSA. The CDR3, as DNA: TGTGCCAGCGCGACAGATAACTATGGCTACACCTTC. It specifies CASATDNYGYTF.

This clone is a singleton in its sample. The chain carries TRBV6-4 and TRBJ2-1; D gene ambiguous. The germline V gene encodes CDR1 MRHNA and CDR2 SNTAGT. Trimming left V 10 bases short and J 3 bases short, with 19 bases between. The CDR3 is 15 residues long. The CDR3 DNA reads TGTGCCATCCCGGACGGGCCGCTTTACTACAATGAGCAGTTCTTC. Translating it yields CAIPDGPLYYNEQFF.

The chain links TRBV13 to TRBJ2-3; D may be TRBD2 (7 bases). V was clipped by 0 bases and J by 1 base, with 14 bases between them. The CDR3 contains 17 residues. Germline CDR1 is PRHDT and CDR2 is FYEKMQ (reference sequence). The chain's CDR3 is CASSLGLGGPGTDTQYF. The DNA for the CDR3 is TGTGCCAGCAGCTTAGGTCTGGGGGGGCCGGGCACAGATACGCAGTATTTT.

This clone occurred a few times. The chain uses TRBV2 and TRBJ1-2; no reliable D call. There are 13 residues in the CDR3. The V and J ends lost 2 bases and 7 bases respectively, with 11 bases between them. The germline gives CDR1 SNHLY, CDR2 FYNNEI. CDR3 coding DNA: TGTGCCAGCAGTGAACGACGGGGAGGTGGCTACACCTTC. Protein product: CASSERRGGGYTF.

The chain recombines TRBV6-4 with TRBJ1-3; 9 bases are a match to TRBD1. Trimming removed 6 bases from V and 0 bases from J; junction bases left unmatched: 9. Germline-derived CDR1 and CDR2 are MRHNA and SNTAGT. The CDR3 has 17 amino acids. CDR3 region: CASRLSRDRDSGNTIYF. DNA of the CDR3: TGTGCCAGCAGATTGTCCCGGGACAGGGACTCTGGAAACACCATATATTTT.

The chain carries TRBV6-5 and TRBJ2-2, with D perhaps matching TRBD2 (6 bases). The CDR3 consists of 14 residues. Germline assignment: CDR1 MNHEY and CDR2 SVGAGI. The germline V and J ends were trimmed by 7 bases and 7 bases, with 16 bases remaining between them. The CDR3 spells CASTPGERGGELFF. The CDR3 DNA reads as TGTGCCAGCACTCCGGGGGAGAGGGGCGGGGAGCTGTTTTTT.

The chain has TRBV19 and TRBJ1-1, with a weak D call TRBD1 (5 bases). The germline gives CDR1 LNHDA, CDR2 SQIVND (reference sequence). This CDR3 spans 12 amino acids. The V end lost 4 bases, the J end lost 5 bases, and 8 bases lay between the germline ends. The CDR3 reads CASSTGRTEAFF. CDR3 sequence (DNA): TGTGCCAGTAGTACGGGGCGAACTGAAGCTTTCTTT.

V gene TRBV27 combines with J gene TRBJ1-2, with D tentatively TRBD1 (6 bases). Trimming removed 2 bases from V and 6 bases from J, with 13 bases in between. The CDR3 has 14 residues. Germline V gene lookup returns CDR1 MNHEY and CDR2 SMNVEV (reference sequence). DNA of the CDR3: TGTGCCAGCAGTTTAAGGGGGGCGCAGGATGGCTACACCTTC. Protein product: CASSLRGAQDGYTF.

This chain joins TRBV24-1 and TRBJ2-1; 7 bases agree with TRBD2. Germline V CDR1 and CDR2: KGHDR, SFDVKD. V trimming: 4 bases; J trimming: 4 bases; junction bases outside the gene matches: 12. CDR3 size: 17 residues. The CDR3 loop reads CATSDSTLAASYNEQFF. CDR3 bases: TGTGCCACCAGTGACTCTACTCTAGCGGCCTCATACAATGAGCAGTTCTTC.

The chain is built from TRBV1 and TRBJ2-1; the D segment call TRBD1 is taken from the table without a DNA check. TRBV1 is shown as a pseudogene. The CDR3 extends over 15 amino acids. CDR3 sequence: CTSSLISRGRNEQFF. CDR3 nucleotides: TGCACCAGCAGCCTGATTTCCAGGGGAAGGAATGAGCAGTTCTTC.